The clone carrying this TCR beta chain was seen more than once but under ten times. Its cognate antigen is unknown. Indicated time point: patch test 2, 6 weeks after DPC sensitization. Treatment indicated: therapeutic diphenylcyclopropenone sensitization with weekly scalp DPC. The data derive from a study of human T cells and chemical hapten exposure. It was the library that attached unique molecular identifiers to individual cDNA molecules. TCRdb recomputed calls from the RACE reads with MiXCR, one row per CDR3 protein. The table records more than 70,000 distinct CDR3 sequences, around a tenth of them present only once. The CDR3 length is 14 residues. Germline lookup yields CDR1 SGHTA and CDR2 FQGTGA. V trimming: 2 bases; J trimming: 5 bases; junction bases outside the gene matches: 2. Study results and caveats: TCRs exceeding 1 in 1000 frequency stayed unchanged with DPC sensitization. More PT1 expanded TCRs went with higher patch test scores.

Sequences were derived from whole blood, sampled in connection with sensitization to the hapten diphenylcyclopropenone (DPC). This TCR derives from a man between 18 and 29 years old with alopecia areata. Some clones in this sample may be carry-over from other donors' samples. V usage is TRBV7-3 and J usage is TRBJ2-1, with 8 bases fitting TRBD2. CDR3 protein: CASSLGGGNNEQFF. DNA for the CDR3: TGTGCCAGCAGCTTAGGCGGGGGGAACAATGAGCAGTTCTTC. The complete variable domain, with remaining parts taken from reference TRBV7-3 and TRBJ2-1, reads GAGVSQTPSNKVTEKGKYVELRCDPISGHTALYWYRQSLGQGPEFLIYFQGTGAADDSGLPNDRFFAVRPEGSVSTLKIQRTERGDSAVYLCASSLGGGNNEQFFGPGTRLTVL.